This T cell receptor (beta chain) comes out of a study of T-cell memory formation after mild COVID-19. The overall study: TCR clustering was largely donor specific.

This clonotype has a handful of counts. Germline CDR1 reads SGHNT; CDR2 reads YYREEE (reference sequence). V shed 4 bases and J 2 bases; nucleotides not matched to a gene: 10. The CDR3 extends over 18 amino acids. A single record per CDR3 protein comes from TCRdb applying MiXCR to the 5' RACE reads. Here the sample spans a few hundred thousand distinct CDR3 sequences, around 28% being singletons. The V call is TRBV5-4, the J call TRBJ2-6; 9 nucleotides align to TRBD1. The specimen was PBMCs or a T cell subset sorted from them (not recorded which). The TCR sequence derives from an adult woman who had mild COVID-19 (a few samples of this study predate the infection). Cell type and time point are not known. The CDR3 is CASSAPGTGTPGANVLTF. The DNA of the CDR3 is TGTGCCAGCAGCGCGCCCGGGACAGGGACCCCTGGGGCCAACGTCCTGACTTTC.